This TCR beta chain was found in a study of cytomegalovirus exposure and HLA in healthy donors. Overall study results and limits: Clonal expansion, a later analysis showed, was greater in HLA-associated TCR beta chains than in equally common others. Among donors in an Asian-associated ancestry cluster, a later analysis reportedly found fewer N-insertions than the roughly 700-donor mean.

Note on this clone: Its specificity is unknown.

Germline CDR1 is SQVTM and CDR2 is ANQGSEA. This CDR3 has 14 amino acids. V trimming: 6 bases; J trimming: 5 bases; junction bases outside the gene matches: 7. A multiplex PCR was run with 60 Vbeta primers and 13 Jbeta primers. Here immunoSEQ multiplex PCR was the method, and the copy in TCRdb shows in-frame clones only, minus some. The sample gives about 120,000 clones, 76% of which show up once; 12% is in the top ten. This sequence originates from a middle-aged woman in good health and CMV-seropositive. The chain recombines TRBV29-1 with TRBJ2-3; 11 nucleotides line up with TRBD2. The specimen sequenced was PBMCs. CDR3 in amino acids: CSVGTSGVKDTQYF. The CDR3 DNA reads as TGCAGCGTCGGGACTAGCGGCGTGAAAGATACGCAGTATTTT.